The clone carrying this T cell receptor (beta chain) came up once. The germline gives CDR1 LGHDT, CDR2 YNNKEL (reference sequence). There are 15 residues in the CDR3. The V gene end was trimmed by 4 bases and the J gene end by 2 bases; junction bases not matched to a gene: 3. In the authors' workflow: Nucleated cell counts were estimated from reference gene primer amplification. Sequenced by immunoSEQ multiplex PCR; TCRdb stores in-frame clones only, minus some. The V and J calls and the clone size are those of that table, but D and trimming were determined from the DNA. The sample shows under 350,000 clones, around 87% of them seen only once. The sample belongs to a study of blood T cell repertoires in COVID-19. Turning to the study itself: Samples came from the United States, Italy and Spain, spanning acute and convalescent COVID-19. PBMCs, B-cell-depleted T cells, or T cells provided the cDNA or gDNA that made up the material.

Sequencing was carried out using peripheral blood. The TCR comes from an older man with acute or convalescent COVID-19. The chain uses TRBV3-1 (or the pseudogene TRBV3-2) and TRBJ2-1, with TRBD2 matching 9 bases. CDR3 coding DNA: TGTGCCAGCAGCCCCAAGCGGGAGGCCTACAATGAGCAGTTCTTC. Translated, it gives CASSPKREAYNEQFF.